There are a few counts of the clone carrying this TCR beta chain. During its preparation, the TCRbeta library received unique molecular identifiers. TCRdb ran MiXCR on the PCR reads and lists one entry per CDR3 protein. The data hold around 400,000 distinct CDR3 sequences, with approximately 11% observed a single time. The sample comes from a study of T-cell reconstitution after alpha-beta-depleted transplantation in children. Germline V gene sequence: CDR1 KGHSH, CDR2 LQKENI. V lost 0 bases and J 1 base, leaving 10 bases between the germline ends. This CDR3 comprises 16 residues. The clonotype was recovered from a human donor who donated a stem cell graft to a child with acute myeloid leukemia. The rearrangement uses TRBV18 and TRBJ2-4; D tentatively fits TRBD1 or TRBD2 (5 bases each). Sequencing was performed on PBMCs from the stem cell graft donor, taken from the stem cell graft. The CDR3 nucleotides read TGTGCCAGCTCACCACCAGGGACGTCGGCCAAAAACATTCAGTACTTC. This codes for CASSPPGTSAKNIQYF. The complete variable domain, with remaining parts taken from reference TRBV18 and TRBJ2-4, reads NAGVMQNPRHLVRRRGQEARLRCSPMKGHSHVYWYRQLPEEGLKFMVYLQKENIIDESGMPKERFSAEFPKEGPSILRIQQVVRGDSAAYFCASSPPGTSAKNIQYFGAGTRLSVL.